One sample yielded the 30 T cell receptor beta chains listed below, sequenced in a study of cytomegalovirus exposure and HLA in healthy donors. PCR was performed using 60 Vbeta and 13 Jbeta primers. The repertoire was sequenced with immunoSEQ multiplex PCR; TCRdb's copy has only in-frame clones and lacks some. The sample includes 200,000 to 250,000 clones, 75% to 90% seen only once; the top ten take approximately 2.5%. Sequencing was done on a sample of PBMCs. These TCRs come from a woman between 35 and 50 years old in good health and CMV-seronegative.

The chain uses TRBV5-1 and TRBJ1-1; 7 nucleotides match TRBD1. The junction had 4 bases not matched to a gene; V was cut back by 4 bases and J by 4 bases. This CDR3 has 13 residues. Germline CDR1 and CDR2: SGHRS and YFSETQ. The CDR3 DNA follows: TGCGCCAGCAGCCGTAGACAGGGCACTGAAGCTTTCTTT. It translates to CASSRRQGTEAFF.

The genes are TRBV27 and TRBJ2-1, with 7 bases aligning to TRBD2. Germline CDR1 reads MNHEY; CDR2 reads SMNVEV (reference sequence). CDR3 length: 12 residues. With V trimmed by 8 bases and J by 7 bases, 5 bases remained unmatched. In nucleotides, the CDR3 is TGTGCCAGCGGGGGGGGGATGAATGAGCAGTTCTTC. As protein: CASGGGMNEQFF.

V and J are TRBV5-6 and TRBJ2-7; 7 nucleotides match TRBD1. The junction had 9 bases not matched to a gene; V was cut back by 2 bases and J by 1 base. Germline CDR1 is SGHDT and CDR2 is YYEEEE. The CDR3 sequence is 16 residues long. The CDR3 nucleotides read TGTGCCAGCAGCTTTAACACAGGGGTGTGGTCCTACGAGCAGTACTTC. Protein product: CASSFNTGVWSYEQYF.

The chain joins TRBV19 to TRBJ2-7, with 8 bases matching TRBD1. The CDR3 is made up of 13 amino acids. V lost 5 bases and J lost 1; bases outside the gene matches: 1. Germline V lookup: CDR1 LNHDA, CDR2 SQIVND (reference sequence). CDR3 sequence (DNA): TGTGCCAGTAGTTGGGACAGGTCCTACGAGCAGTACTTC. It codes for CASSWDRSYEQYF. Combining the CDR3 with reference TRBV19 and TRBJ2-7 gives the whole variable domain DGGITQSPKYLFRKEGQNVTLSCEQNLNHDAMYWYRQDPGQGLRLIYYSQIVNDFQKGDIAEGYSVSREKKESFPLTVTSAQKNPTAFYLCASSWDRSYEQYFGPGTRLTVT.

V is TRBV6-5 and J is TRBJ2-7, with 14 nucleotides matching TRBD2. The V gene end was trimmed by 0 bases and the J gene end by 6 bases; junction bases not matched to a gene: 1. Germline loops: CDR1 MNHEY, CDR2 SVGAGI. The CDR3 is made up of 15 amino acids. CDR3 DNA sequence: TGTGCCAGCAGTTACTCGACTAGCGGGAGGGGCGAGCAGTACTTC. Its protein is CASSYSTSGRGEQYF.

CDR3: CATSRDAGHNQPQHF. The CDR3 region has the DNA TGTGCCACCAGCAGAGATGCGGGTCATAATCAGCCCCAGCATTTT. This sequence joins TRBV15 and TRBJ1-5; D remains ambiguous. The V gene lost 0 bases and the J gene lost 4 bases, with 10 bases spanning the gap. The CDR3 is 15 amino acids. CDR1 and CDR2 from the germline V gene are LNHNV and YYDKDF (reference sequence).

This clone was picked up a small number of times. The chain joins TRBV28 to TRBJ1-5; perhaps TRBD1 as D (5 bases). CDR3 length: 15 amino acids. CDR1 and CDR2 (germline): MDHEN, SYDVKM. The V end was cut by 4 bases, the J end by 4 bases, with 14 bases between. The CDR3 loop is CASSSSSTANQPQHF. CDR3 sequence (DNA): TGTGCCAGCAGTTCTAGTTCGACAGCGAATCAGCCCCAGCATTTT. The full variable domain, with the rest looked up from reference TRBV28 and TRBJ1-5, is DVKVTQSSRYLVKRTGEKVFLECVQDMDHENMFWYRQDPGLGLRLIYFSYDVKMKEKGDIPEGYSVSREKKERFSLILESASTNQTSMYLCASSSSSTANQPQHFGDGTRLSIL.

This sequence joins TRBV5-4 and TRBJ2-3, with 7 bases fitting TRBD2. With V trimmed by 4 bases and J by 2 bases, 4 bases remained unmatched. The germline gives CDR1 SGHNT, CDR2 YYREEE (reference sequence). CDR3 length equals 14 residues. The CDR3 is CASSPRDYTDTQYF. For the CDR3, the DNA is TGTGCCAGCAGCCCCCGGGACTACACAGATACGCAGTATTTT.

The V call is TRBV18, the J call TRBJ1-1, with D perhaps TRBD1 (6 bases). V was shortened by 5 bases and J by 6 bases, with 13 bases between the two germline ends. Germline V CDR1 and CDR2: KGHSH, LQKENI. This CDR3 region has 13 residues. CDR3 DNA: TGTGCCAGCTCAAATACAGGGTTTGCTGAAGCTTTCTTT. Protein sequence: CASSNTGFAEAFF.

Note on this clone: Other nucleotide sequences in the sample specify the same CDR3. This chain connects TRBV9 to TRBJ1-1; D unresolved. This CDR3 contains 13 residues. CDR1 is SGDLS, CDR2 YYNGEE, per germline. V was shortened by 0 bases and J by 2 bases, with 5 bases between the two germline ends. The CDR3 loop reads CASSVAGNTEAFF. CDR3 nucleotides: TGTGCCAGCAGCGTAGCAGGCAACACTGAAGCTTTCTTT.

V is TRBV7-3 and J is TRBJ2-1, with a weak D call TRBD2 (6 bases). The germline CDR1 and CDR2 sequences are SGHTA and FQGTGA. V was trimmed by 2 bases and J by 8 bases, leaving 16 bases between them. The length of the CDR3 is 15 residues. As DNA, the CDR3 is TGTGCCAGCAGCTTAGCCCTAGCGTCGGTAGATGAGCAGTTCTTC. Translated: CASSLALASVDEQFF. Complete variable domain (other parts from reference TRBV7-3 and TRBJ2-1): GAGVSQTPSNKVTEKGKYVELRCDPISGHTALYWYRQSLGQGPEFLIYFQGTGAADDSGLPNDRFFAVRPEGSVSTLKIQRTERGDSAVYLCASSLALASVDEQFFGPGTRLTVL.

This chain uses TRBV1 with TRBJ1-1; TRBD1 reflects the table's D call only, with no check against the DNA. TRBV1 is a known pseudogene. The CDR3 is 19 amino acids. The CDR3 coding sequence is TGCACCAGCAGCCAAGTCCGCGGGGACAGGATGGGACAGAACACTGAAGCTTTCTTT. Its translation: CTSSQVRGDRMGQNTEAFF.

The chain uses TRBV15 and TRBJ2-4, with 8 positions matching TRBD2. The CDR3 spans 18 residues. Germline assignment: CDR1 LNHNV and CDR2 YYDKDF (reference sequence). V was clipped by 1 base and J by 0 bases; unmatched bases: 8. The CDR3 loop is CATSRAPWREEAKNIQYF. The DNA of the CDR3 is TGTGCCACCAGCAGAGCACCGTGGCGGGAGGAAGCCAAAAACATTCAGTACTTC.

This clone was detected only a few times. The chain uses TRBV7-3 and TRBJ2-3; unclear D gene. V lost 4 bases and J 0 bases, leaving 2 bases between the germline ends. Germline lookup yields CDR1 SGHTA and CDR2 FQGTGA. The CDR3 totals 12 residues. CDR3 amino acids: CASSSSTDTQYF. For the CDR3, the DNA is TGTGCCAGCAGCTCTAGCACAGATACGCAGTATTTT.

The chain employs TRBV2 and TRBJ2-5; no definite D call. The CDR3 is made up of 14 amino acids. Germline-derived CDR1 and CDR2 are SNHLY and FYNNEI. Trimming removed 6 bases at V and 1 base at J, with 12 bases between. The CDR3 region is CASSVLGVQETQYF. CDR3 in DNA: TGTGCCAGCAGCGTTCTAGGAGTCCAAGAGACCCAGTACTTC.

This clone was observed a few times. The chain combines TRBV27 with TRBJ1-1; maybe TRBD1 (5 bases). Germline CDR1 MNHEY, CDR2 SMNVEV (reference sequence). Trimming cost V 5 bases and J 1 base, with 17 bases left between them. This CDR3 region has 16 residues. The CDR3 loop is CASSPVTTGSNTEAFF. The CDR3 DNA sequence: TGTGCCAGCAGTCCAGTTACCACAGGTTCGAACACTGAAGCTTTCTTT.

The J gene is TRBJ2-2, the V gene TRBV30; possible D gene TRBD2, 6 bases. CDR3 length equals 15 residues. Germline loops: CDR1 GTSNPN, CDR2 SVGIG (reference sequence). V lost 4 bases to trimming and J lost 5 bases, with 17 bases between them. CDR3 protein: CAWIGAGGYTGELFF. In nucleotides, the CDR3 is TGTGCCTGGATCGGAGCGGGCGGATATACCGGGGAGCTGTTTTTT.

As DNA, the CDR3 is TGCGCCAGCAGCTTGGCCGGAAGACAGGGGGTTTCCTACGAGCAGTACTTC. It yields the protein CASSLAGRQGVSYEQYF. The gene calls are TRBV5-1 and TRBJ2-7, with 9 positions matching TRBD1. V shed 0 bases, J shed 1 base, and the junction held 8 bases outside the gene matches. The CDR3 runs to 17 residues. Germline loops: CDR1 SGHRS, CDR2 YFSETQ.

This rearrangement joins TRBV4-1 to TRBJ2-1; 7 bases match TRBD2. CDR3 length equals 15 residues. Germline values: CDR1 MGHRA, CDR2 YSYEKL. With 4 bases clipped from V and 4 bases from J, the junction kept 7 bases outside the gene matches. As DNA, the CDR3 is TGCGCCAGCAGCCTCCTCCCTAGCGGTTACAATGAGCAGTTCTTC. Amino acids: CASSLLPSGYNEQFF.

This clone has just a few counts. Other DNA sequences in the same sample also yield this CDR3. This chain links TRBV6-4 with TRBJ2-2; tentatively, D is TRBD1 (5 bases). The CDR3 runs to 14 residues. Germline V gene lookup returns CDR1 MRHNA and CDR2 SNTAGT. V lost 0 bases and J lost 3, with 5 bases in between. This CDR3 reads CASSDSGDTGELFF. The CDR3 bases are TGTGCCAGCAGTGACTCAGGGGACACCGGGGAGCTGTTTTTT.

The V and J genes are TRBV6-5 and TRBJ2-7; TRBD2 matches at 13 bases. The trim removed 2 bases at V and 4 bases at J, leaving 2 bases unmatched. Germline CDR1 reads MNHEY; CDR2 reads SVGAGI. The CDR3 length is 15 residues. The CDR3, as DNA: TGTGCCAGCAGTTACGCGGGACTAGCGGGGTACGAGCAGTACTTC. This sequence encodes CASSYAGLAGYEQYF.

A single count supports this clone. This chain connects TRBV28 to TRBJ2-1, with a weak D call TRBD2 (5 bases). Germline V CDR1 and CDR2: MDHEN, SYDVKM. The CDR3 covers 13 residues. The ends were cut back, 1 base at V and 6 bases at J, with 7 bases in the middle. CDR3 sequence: CASSLSGGNEQFF. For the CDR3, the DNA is TGTGCCAGCAGTTTATCTGGAGGCAATGAGCAGTTCTTC.

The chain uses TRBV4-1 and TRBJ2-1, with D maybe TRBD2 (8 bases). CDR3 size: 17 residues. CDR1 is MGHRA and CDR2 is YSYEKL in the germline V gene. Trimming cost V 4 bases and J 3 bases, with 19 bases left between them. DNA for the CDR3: TGCGCCAGCAGCCTCATAGGGGGCCTAGCGGGCTACAATGAGCAGTTCTTC. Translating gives CASSLIGGLAGYNEQFF.

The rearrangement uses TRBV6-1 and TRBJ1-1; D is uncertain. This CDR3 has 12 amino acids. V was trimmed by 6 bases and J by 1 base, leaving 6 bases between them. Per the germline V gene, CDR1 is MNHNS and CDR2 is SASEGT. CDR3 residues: CASRTGNTEAFF. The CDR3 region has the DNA TGTGCCAGCAGGACGGGGAACACTGAAGCTTTCTTT.

The CDR3 loop reads CASSERGGTDQPQHF. As DNA, the CDR3 is TGTGCCAGCAGTGAAAGGGGTGGGACAGATCAGCCCCAGCATTTT. V gene TRBV6-1 combines with J gene TRBJ1-5; 7 bases align to TRBD1. CDR3 length: 15 residues. The germline V gene encodes CDR1 MNHNS and CDR2 SASEGT. With V trimmed by 2 bases and J by 5 bases, 6 bases remained unmatched.

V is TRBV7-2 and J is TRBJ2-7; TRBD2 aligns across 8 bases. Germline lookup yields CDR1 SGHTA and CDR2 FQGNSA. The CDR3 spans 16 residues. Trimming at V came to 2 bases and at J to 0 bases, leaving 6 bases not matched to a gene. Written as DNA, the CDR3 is TGTGCCAGCAGCTTAAGGGCAAGCGGGAGCTCCTACGAGCAGTACTTC. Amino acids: CASSLRASGSSYEQYF.

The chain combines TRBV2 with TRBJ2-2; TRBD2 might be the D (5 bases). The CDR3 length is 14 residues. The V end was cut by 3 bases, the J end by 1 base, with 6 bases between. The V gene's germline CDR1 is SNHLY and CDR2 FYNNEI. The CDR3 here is CASSDGMNTGELFF. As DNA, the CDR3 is TGTGCCAGCAGTGACGGGATGAACACCGGGGAGCTGTTTTTT.

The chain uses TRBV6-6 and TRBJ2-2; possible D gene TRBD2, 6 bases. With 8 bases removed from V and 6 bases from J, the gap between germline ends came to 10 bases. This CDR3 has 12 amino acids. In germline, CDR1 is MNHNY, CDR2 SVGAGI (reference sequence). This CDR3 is CASRTSPGELFF. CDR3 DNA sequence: TGTGCCAGCCGCACTAGCCCCGGGGAGCTGTTTTTT.

As DNA, the CDR3 is TGTGCCAGCAGCACTCGAGCGGGGGTTTTCAATGAGCAGTTCTTC. Its translation: CASSTRAGVFNEQFF. This rearrangement joins TRBV13 to TRBJ2-1, with 8 bases that match TRBD2. V shed 5 bases and J 6 bases; nucleotides not matched to a gene: 9. This CDR3 region has 15 residues. Germline V gives CDR1 PRHDT, CDR2 FYEKMQ (reference sequence).

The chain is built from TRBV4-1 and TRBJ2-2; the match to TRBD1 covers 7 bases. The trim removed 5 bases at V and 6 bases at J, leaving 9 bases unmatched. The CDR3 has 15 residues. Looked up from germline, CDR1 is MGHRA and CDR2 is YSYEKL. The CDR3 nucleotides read TGCGCCAGCAGCATCGGACAGGCCACTGCCGGGGAGCTGTTTTTT. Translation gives CASSIGQATAGELFF.